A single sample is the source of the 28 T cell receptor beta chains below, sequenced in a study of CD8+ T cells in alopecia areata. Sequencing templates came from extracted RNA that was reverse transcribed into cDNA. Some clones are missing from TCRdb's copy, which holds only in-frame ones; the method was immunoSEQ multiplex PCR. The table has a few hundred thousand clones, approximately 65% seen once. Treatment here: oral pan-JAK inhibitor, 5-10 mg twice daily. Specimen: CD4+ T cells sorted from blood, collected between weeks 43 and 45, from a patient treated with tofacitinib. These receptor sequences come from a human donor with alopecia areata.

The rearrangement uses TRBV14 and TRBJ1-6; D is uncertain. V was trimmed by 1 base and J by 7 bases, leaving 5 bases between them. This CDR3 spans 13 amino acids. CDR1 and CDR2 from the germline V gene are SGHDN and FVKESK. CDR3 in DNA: TGTGCCAGCAGCCAAGTGAGGAATTCACCCCTCCACTTT. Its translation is CASSQVRNSPLHF.

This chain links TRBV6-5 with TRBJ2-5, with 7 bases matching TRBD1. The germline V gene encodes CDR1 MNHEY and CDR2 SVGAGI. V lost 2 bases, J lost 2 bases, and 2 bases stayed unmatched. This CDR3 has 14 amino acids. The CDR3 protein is CASSYRTGQETQYF. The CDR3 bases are TGTGCCAGCAGTTACCGGACAGGACAAGAGACCCAGTACTTC.

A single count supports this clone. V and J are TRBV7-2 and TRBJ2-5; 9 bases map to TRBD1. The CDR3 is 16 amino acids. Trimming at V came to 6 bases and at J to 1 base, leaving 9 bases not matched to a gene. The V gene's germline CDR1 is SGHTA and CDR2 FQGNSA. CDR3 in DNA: TGTGCCAGCAGTTTGGCTGGGACAGGGCCCCAAGAGACCCAGTACTTC. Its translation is CASSLAGTGPQETQYF. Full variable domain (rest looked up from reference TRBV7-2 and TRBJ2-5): GAGVSQSPSNKVTEKGKDVELRCDPISGHTALYWYRQSLGQGLEFLIYFQGNSAPDKSGLPSDRFSAERTGGSVSTLTIQRTQQEDSAVYLCASSLAGTGPQETQYFGPGTRLLVL.

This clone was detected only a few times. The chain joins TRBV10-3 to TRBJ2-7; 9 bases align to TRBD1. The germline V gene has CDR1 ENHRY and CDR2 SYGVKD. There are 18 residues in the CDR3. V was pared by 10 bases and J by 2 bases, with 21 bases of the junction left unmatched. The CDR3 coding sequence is TGTGCCACCAGCTCCCGGGACAGGGTCGAACTTGTCACCTACGAGCAGTACTTC. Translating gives CATSSRDRVELVTYEQYF.

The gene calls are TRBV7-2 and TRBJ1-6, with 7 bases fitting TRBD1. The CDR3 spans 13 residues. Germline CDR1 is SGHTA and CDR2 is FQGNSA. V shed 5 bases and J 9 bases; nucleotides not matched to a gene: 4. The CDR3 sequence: CASSRDRVSPLHF. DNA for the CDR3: TGTGCCAGCAGCCGCGACAGGGTTTCACCCCTCCACTTT.

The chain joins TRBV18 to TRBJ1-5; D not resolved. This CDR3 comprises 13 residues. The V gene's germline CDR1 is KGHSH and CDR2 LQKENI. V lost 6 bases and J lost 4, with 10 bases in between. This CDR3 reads CASSERGNQPQHF. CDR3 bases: TGTGCCAGCTCGGAGAGAGGGAATCAGCCCCAGCATTTT. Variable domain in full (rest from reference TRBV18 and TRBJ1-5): NAGVMQNPRHLVRRRGQEARLRCSPMKGHSHVYWYRQLPEEGLKFMVYLQKENIIDESGMPKERFSAEFPKEGPSILRIQQVVRGDSAAYFCASSERGNQPQHFGDGTRLSIL.

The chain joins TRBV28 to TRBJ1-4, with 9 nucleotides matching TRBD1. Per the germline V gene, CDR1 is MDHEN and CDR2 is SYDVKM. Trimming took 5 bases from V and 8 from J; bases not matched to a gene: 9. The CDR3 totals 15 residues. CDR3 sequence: CASSHTGGSREKLFF. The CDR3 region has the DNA TGTGCCAGCAGTCATACAGGGGGCTCTCGGGAAAAACTGTTTTTT.

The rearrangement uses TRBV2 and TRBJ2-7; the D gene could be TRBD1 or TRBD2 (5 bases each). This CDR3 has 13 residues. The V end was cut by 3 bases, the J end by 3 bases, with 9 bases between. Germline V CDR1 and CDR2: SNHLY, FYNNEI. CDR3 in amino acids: CASSEGPHYEQYF. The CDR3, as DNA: TGTGCCAGCAGTGAGGGACCCCACTACGAGCAGTACTTC.

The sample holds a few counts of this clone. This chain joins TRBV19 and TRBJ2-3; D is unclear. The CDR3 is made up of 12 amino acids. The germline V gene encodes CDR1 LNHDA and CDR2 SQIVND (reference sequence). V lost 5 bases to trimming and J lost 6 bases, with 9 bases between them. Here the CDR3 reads CASSFEPDTQYF. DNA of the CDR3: TGTGCCAGTAGTTTCGAGCCCGATACGCAGTATTTT.

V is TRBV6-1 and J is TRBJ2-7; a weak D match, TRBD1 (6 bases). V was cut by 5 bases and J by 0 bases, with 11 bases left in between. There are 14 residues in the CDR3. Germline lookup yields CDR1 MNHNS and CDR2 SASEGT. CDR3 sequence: CASSLEDSSYEQYF. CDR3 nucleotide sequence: TGTGCCAGCAGTTTAGAGGACAGCTCCTACGAGCAGTACTTC.

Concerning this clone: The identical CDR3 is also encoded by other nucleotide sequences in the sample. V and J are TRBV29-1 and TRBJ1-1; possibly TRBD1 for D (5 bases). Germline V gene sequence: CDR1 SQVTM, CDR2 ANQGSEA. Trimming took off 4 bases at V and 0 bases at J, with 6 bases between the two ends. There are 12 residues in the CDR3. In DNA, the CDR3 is TGCAGCGTTGCGGGGCTGAACACTGAAGCTTTCTTT. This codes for CSVAGLNTEAFF.

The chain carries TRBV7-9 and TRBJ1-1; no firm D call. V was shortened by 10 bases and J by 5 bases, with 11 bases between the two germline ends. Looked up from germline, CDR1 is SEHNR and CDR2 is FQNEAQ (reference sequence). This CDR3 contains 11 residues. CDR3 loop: CAIRQQTEAFF. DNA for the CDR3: TGTGCCATCCGACAACAGACTGAAGCTTTCTTT.

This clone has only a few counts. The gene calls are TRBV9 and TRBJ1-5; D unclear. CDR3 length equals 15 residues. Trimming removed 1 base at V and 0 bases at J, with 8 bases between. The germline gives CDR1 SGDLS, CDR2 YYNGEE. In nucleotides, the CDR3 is TGTGCCAGCAGCGTACGGGCCGATAGCAATCAGCCCCAGCATTTT. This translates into CASSVRADSNQPQHF.

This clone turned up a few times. CDR3 coding DNA: TGCAGCGTTGTCGGGGCTACTTACGAGCAGTACTTC. It encodes CSVVGATYEQYF. The genes are TRBV29-1 and TRBJ2-7, with D perhaps TRBD1 or TRBD2 (5 bases each). V was cut by 4 bases and J by 4 bases, with 11 bases left in between. CDR3 length: 12 amino acids. Germline V gene data show CDR1 as SQVTM and CDR2 as ANQGSEA.

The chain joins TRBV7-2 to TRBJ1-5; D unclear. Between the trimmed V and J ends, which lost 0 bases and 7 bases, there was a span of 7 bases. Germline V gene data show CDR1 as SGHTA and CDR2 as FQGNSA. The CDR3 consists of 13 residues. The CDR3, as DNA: TGTGCCAGCAGCTTAGCGCCAGTACAGCCCCAGCATTTT. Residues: CASSLAPVQPQHF.

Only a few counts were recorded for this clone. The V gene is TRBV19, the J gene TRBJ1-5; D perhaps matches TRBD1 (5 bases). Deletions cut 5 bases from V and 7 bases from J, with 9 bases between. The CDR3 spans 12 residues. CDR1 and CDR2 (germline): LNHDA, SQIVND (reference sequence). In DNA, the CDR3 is TGTGCCAGTAGTCCTCAGGGCCAGCCCCAGCATTTT. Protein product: CASSPQGQPQHF.

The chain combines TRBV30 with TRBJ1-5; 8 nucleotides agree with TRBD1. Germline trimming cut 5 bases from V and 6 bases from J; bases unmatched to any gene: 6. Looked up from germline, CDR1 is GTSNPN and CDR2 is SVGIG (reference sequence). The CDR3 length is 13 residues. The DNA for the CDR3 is TGTGCCTGGCAAGGACAGGGAGGTCAGCCCCAGCATTTT. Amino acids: CAWQGQGGQPQHF.

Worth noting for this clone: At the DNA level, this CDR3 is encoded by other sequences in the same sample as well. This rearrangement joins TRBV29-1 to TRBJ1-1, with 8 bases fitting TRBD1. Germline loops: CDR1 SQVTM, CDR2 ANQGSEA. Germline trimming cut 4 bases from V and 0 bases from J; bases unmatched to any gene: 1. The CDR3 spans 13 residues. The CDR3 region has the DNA TGCAGCGTTGTGGGACAGGTGAACACTGAAGCTTTCTTT. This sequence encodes CSVVGQVNTEAFF.

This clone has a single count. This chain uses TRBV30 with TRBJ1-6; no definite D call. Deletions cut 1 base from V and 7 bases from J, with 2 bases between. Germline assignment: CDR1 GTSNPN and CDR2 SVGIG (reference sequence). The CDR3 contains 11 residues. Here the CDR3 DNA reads TGTGCCTGGAGTGCGAATTCACCCCTCCACTTT. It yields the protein CAWSANSPLHF.

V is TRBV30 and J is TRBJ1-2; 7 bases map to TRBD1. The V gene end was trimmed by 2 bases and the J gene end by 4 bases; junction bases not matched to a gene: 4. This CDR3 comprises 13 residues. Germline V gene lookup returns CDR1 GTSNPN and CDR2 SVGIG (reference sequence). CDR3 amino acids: CAWSRQGGYGYTF. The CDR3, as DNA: TGTGCCTGGAGTCGACAGGGTGGCTATGGCTACACCTTC.

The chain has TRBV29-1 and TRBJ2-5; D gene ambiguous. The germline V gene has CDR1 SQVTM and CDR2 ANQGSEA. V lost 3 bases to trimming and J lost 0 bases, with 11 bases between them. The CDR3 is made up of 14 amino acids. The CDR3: CSVDRDGYQETQYF. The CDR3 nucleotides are TGCAGCGTTGATCGCGATGGTTACCAAGAGACCCAGTACTTC. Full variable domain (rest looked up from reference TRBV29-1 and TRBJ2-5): SAVISQKPSRDICQRGTSLTIQCQVDSQVTMMFWYRQQPGQSLTLIATANQGSEATYESGFVIDKFPISRPNLTFSTLTVSNMSPEDSSIYLCSVDRDGYQETQYFGPGTRLLVL.

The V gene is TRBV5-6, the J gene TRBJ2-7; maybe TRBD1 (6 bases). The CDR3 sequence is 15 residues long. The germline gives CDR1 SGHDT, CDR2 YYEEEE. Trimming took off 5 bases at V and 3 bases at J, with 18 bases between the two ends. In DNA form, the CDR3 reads TGTGCCAGCAGTGCGATCCGGGACACCCACTACGAGCAGTACTTC. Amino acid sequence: CASSAIRDTHYEQYF.

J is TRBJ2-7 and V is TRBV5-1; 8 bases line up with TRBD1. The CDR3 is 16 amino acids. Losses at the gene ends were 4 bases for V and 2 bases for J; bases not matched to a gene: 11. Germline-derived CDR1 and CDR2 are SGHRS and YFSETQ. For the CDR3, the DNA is TGCGCCAGCAGCGTTGACAGGGGTCTTCGACCCTACGAGCAGTACTTC. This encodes CASSVDRGLRPYEQYF.

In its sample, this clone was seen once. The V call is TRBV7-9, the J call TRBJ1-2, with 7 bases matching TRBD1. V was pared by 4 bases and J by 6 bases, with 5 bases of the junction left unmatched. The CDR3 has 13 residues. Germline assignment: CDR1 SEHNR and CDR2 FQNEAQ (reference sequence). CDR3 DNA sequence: TGTGCCAGCAGCTCGGGACAGTATAATGGCTACACCTTC. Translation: CASSSGQYNGYTF.

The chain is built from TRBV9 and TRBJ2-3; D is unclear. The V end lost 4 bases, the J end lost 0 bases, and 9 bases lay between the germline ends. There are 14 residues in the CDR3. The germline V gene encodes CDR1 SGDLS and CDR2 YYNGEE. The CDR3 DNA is TGTGCCAGCAGCCCCTCTGGGAGCACAGATACGCAGTATTTT. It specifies CASSPSGSTDTQYF. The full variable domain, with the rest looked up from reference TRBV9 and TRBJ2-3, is DSGVTQTPKHLITATGQRVTLRCSPRSGDLSVYWYQQSLDQGLQFLIQYYNGEERAKGNILERFSAQQFPDLHSELNLSSLELGDSALYFCASSPSGSTDTQYFGPGTRLTVL.

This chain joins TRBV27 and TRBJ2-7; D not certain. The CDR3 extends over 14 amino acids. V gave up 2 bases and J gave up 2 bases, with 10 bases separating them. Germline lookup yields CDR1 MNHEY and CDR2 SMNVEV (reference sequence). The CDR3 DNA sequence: TGTGCCAGCAGTTTAAAGTCATTTACCTACGAGCAGTACTTC. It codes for CASSLKSFTYEQYF.

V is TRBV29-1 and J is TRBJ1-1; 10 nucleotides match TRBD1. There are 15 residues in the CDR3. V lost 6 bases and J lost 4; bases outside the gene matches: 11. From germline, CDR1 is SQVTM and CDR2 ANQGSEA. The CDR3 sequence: CSVARDRGLGTEAFF. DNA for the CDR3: TGCAGCGTCGCCCGGGACAGGGGTTTGGGCACTGAAGCTTTCTTT.

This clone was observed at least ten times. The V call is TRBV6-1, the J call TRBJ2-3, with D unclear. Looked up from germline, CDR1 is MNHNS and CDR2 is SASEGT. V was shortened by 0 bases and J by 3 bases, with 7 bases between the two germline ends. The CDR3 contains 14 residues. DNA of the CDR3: TGTGCCAGCAGTGAAGCAACAAAGACAGATACGCAGTATTTT. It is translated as CASSEATKTDTQYF.